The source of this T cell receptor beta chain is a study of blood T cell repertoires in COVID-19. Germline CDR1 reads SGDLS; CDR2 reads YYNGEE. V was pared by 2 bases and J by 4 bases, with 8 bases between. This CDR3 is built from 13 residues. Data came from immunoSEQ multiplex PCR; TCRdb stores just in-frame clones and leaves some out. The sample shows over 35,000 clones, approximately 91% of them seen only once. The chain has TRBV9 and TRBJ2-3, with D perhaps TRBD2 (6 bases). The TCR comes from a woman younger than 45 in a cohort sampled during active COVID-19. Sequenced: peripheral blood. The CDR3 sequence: CASSVSSADTQYF. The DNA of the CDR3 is TGTGCCAGCAGCGTTTCTAGCGCAGATACGCAGTATTTT.